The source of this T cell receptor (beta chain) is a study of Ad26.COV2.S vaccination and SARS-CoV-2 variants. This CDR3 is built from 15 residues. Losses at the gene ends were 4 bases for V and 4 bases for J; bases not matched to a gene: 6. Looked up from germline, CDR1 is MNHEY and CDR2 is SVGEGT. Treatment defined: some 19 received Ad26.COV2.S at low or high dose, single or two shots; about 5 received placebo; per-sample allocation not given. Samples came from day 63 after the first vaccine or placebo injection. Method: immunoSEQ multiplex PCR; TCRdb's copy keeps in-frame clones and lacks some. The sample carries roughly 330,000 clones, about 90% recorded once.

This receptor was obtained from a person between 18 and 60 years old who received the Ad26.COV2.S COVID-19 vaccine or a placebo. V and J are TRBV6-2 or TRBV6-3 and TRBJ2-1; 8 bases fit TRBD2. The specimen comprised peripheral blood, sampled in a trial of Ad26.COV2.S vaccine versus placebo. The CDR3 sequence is CASSSTGTRYNEQFF. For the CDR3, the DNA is TGTGCCAGCAGTTCCACCGGGACTAGGTACAATGAGCAGTTCTTC.